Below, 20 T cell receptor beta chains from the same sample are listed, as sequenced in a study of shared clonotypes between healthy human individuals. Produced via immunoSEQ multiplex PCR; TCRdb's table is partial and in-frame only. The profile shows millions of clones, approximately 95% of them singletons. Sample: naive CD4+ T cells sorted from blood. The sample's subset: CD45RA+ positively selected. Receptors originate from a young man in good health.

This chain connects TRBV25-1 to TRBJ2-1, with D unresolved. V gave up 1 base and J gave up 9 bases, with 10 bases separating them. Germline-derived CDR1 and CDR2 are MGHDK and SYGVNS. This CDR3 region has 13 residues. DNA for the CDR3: TGTGCCAGCAGTGAATTCCAGGTTAGTGAGCAGTTCTTC. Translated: CASSEFQVSEQFF.

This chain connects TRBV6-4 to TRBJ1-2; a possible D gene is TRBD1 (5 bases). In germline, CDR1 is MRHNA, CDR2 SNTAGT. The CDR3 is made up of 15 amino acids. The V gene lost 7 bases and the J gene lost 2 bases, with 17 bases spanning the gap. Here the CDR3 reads CASKRGSGTNYGYTF. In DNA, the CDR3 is TGTGCCAGCAAGAGAGGCTCAGGGACGAACTATGGCTACACCTTC.

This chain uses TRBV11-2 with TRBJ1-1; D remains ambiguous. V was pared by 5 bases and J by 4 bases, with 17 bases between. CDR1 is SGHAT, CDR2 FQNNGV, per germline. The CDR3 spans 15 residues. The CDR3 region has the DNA TGTGCCAGCAGCATAGCCCAAGCGGGTTCCACTGAAGCTTTCTTT. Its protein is CASSIAQAGSTEAFF.

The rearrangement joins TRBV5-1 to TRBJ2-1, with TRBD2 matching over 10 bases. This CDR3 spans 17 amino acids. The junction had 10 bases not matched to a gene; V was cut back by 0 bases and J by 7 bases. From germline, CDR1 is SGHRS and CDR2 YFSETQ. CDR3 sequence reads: CASSLERLAGATNEQFF. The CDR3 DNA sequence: TGCGCCAGCAGCTTGGAACGTCTAGCGGGAGCAACGAATGAGCAGTTCTTC.

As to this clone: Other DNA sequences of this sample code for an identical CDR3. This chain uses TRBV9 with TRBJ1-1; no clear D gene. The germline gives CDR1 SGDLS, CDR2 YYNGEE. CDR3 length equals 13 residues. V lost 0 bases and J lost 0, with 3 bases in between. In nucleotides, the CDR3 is TGTGCCAGCAGCGTAGAGTTGAACACTGAAGCTTTCTTT. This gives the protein CASSVELNTEAFF.

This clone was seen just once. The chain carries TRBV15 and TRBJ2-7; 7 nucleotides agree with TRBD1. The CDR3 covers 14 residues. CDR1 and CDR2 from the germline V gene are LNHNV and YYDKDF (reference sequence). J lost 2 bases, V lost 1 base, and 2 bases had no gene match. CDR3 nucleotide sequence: TGTGCCACCAGCAGAGTCGACAGGGCCTACGAGCAGTACTTC. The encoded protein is CATSRVDRAYEQYF.

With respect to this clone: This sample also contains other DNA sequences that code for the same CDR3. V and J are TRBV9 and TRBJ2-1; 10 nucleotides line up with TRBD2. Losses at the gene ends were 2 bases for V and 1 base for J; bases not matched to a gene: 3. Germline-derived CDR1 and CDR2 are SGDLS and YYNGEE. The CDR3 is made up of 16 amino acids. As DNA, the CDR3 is TGTGCCAGCAGCGTTAGTAGCGGGGGGTCCTACAATGAGCAGTTCTTC. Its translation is CASSVSSGGSYNEQFF.

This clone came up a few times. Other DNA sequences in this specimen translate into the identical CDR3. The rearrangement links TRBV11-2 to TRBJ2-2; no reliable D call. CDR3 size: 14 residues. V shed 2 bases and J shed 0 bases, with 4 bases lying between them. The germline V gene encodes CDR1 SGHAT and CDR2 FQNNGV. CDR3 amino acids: CASSLQANTGELFF. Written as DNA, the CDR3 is TGTGCCAGCAGCTTACAGGCGAACACCGGGGAGCTGTTTTTT.

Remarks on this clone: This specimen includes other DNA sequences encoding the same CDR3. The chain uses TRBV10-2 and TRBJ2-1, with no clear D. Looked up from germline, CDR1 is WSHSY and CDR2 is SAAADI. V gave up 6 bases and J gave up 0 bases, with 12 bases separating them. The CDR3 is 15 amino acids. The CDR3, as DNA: TGCGCCAGCAGCCCCGGCGGTAGCTCCTACAATGAGCAGTTCTTC. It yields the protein CASSPGGSSYNEQFF.

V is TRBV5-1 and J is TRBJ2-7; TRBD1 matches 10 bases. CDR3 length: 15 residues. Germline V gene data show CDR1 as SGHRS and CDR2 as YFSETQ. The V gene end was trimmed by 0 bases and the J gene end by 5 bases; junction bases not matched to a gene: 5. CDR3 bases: TGCGCCAGCAGCTTGGTGGGACAGGGGACCCACGAGCAGTACTTC. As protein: CASSLVGQGTHEQYF.

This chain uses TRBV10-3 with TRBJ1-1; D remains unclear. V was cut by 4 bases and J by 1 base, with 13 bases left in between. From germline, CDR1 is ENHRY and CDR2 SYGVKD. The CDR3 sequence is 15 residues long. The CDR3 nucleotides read TGTGCCATCAGTGGAGAGGGCCCCGGGAACACTGAAGCTTTCTTT. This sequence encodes CAISGEGPGNTEAFF.

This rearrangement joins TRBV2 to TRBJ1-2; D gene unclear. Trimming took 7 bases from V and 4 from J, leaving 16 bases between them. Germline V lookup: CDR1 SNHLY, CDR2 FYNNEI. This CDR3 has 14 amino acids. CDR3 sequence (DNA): TGTGCCAGCAAGCCAGAGAGAACCGGCTATGGCTACACCTTC. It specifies CASKPERTGYGYTF. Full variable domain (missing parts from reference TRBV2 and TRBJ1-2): EPEVTQTPSHQVTQMGQEVILRCVPISNHLYFYWYRQILGQKVEFLVSFYNNEISEKSEIFDDQFSVERPDGSNFTLKIRSTKLEDSAMYFCASKPERTGYGYTFGSGTRLTVV.

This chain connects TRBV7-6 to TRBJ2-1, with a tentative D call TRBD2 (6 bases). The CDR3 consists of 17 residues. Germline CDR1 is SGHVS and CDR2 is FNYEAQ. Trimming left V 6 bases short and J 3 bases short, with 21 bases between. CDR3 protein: CASRATGGSGFYNEQFF. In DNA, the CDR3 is TGTGCCAGCAGGGCAACCGGGGGTAGCGGATTCTACAATGAGCAGTTCTTC.

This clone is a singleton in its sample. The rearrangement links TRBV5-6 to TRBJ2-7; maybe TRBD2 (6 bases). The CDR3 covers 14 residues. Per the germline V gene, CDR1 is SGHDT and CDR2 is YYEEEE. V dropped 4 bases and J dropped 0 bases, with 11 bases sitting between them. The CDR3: CASSRERNSYEQYF. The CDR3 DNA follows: TGTGCCAGCAGCCGGGAGAGGAACTCCTACGAGCAGTACTTC.

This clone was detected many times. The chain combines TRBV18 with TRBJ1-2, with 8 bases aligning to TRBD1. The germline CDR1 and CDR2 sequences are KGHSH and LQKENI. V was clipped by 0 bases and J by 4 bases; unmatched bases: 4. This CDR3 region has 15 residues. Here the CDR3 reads CASSPPPTGAYGYTF. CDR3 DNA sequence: TGTGCCAGCTCACCACCGCCGACAGGGGCCTATGGCTACACCTTC.

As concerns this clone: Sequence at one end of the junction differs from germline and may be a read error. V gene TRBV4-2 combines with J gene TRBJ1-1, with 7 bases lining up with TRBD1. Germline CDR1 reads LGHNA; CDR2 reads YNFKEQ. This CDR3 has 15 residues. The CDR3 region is CASSMGATGNPEAFF. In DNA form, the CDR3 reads TGTGCCAGCAGCATGGGCGCGACAGGGAACCCTGAAGCTTTCTTT.

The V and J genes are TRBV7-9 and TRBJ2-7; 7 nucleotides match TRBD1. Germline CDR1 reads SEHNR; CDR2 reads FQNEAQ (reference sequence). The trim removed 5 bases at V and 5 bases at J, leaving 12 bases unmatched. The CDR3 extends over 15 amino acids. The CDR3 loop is CASSPRTGLGNEQYF. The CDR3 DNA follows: TGTGCCAGCAGCCCGAGGACAGGTCTTGGCAACGAGCAGTACTTC.

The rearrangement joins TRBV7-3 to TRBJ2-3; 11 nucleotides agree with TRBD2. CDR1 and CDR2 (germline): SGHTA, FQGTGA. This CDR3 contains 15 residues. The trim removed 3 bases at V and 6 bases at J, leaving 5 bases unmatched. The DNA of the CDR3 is TGTGCCAGCAGCTTCGGACTAGCGGGTGTGGATACGCAGTATTTT. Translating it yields CASSFGLAGVDTQYF.

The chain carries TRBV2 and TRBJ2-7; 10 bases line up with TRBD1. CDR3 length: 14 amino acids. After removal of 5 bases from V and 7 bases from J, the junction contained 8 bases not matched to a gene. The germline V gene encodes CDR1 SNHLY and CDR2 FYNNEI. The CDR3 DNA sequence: TGTGCCAGCAGTTCCGGGACAGGGGTTCGGGAGCAGTACTTC. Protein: CASSSGTGVREQYF.

Here the CDR3 DNA reads TGTGCCAGCAGCTTAGTAGGCGGCGAGCAGTACTTC. Amino acid sequence: CASSLVGGEQYF. V is TRBV11-1 and J is TRBJ2-7; D not certain. The CDR3 is 12 residues long. Trimming shortened V by 1 base and J by 6 bases, and 7 bases separated the two germline ends. Germline V lookup: CDR1 SGHAT, CDR2 FQDESV (reference sequence).